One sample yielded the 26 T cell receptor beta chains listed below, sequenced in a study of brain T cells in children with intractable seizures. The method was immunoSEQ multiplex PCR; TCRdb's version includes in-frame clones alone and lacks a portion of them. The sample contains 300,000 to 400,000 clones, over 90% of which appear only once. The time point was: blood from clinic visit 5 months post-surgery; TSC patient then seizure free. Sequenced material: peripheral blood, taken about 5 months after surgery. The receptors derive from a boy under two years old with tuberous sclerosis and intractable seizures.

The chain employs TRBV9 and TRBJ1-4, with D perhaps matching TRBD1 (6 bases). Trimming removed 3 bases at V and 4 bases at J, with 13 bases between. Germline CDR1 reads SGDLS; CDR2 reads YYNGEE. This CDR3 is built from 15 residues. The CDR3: CASSATGTINEKLFF. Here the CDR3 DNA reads TGTGCCAGCAGCGCAACAGGGACAATTAATGAAAAACTGTTTTTT. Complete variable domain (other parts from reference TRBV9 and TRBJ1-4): DSGVTQTPKHLITATGQRVTLRCSPRSGDLSVYWYQQSLDQGLQFLIQYYNGEERAKGNILERFSAQQFPDLHSELNLSSLELGDSALYFCASSATGTINEKLFFGSGTQLSVL.

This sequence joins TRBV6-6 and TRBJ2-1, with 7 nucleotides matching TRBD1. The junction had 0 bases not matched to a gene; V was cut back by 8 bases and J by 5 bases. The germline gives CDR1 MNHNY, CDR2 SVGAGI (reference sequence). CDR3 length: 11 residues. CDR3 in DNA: TGTGCCAGCGACAGGGACAATGAGCAGTTCTTC. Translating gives CASDRDNEQFF.

The CDR3 spells CAWSVRGDAEAFF. CDR3 nucleotides: TGTGCCTGGAGTGTACGGGGGGATGCTGAAGCTTTCTTT. The genes are TRBV30 and TRBJ1-1, with D possibly being TRBD1 (5 bases). V lost 0 bases and J 6 bases, leaving 11 bases between the germline ends. The germline CDR1 and CDR2 sequences are GTSNPN and SVGIG (reference sequence). CDR3 length: 13 residues.

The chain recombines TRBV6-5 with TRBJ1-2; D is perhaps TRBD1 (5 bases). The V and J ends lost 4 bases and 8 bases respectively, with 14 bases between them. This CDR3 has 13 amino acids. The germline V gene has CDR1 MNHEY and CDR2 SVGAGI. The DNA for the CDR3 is TGTGCCAGCAGTTGGGGACGATCCTTCGGCTACACCTTC. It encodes CASSWGRSFGYTF.

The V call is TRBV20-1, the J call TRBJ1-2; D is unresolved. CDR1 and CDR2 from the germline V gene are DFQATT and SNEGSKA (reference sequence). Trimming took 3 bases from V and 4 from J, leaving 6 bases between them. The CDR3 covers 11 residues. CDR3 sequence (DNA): TGCAGTGCTAGTATCACCTATGGCTACACCTTC. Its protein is CSASITYGYTF.

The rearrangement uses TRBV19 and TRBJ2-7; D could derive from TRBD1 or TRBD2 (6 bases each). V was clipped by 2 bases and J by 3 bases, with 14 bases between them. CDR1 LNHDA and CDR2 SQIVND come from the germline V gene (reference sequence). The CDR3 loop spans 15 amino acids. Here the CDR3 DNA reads TGTGCCAGTAGTATAATTTCAGGGGAGGTCTACGAGCAGTACTTC. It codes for CASSIISGEVYEQYF.

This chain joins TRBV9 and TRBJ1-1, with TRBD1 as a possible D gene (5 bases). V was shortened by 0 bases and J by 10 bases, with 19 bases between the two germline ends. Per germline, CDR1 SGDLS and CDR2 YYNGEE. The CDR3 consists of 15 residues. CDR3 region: CASSVGETAPQGAFF. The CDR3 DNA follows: TGTGCCAGCAGCGTAGGAGAGACAGCCCCCCAGGGAGCTTTCTTT.

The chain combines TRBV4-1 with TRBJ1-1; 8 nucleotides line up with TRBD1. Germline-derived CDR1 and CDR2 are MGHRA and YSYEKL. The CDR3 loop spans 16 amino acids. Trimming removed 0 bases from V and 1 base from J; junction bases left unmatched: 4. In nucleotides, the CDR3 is TGCGCCAGCAGCCAAGAGACAGGGGTCGCGAACACTGAAGCTTTCTTT. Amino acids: CASSQETGVANTEAFF.

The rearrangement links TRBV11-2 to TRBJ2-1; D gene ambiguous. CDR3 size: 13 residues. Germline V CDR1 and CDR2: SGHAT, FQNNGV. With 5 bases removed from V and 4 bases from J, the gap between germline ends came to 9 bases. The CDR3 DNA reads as TGTGCCAGCAGCGTGGAAAGATACAATGAGCAGTTCTTC. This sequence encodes CASSVERYNEQFF. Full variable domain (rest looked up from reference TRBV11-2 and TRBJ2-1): EAGVAQSPRYKIIEKRQSVAFWCNPISGHATLYWYQQILGQGPKLLIQFQNNGVVDDSQLPKDRFSAERLKGVDSTLKIQPAKLEDSAVYLCASSVERYNEQFFGPGTRLTVL.

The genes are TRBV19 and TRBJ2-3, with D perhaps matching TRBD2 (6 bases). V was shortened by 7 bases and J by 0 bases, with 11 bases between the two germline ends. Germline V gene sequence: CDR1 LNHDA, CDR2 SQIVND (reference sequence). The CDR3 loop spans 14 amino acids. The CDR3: CASNPSDSTDTQYF. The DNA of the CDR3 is TGTGCCAGTAACCCTAGCGATAGCACAGATACGCAGTATTTT.

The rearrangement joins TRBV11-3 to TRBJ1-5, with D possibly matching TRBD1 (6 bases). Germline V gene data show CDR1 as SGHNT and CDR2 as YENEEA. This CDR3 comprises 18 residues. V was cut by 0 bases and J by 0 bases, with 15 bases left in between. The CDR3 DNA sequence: TGTGCCAGCAGCTTAGATCGGACAGCAACATATAGCAATCAGCCCCAGCATTTT. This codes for CASSLDRTATYSNQPQHF.

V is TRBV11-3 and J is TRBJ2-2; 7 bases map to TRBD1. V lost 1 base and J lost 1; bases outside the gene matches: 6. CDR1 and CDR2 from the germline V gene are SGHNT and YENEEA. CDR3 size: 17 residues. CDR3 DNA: TGTGCCAGCAGCTTAGGCCCGACAGGGTTGAACACCGGGGAGCTGTTTTTT. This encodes CASSLGPTGLNTGELFF.

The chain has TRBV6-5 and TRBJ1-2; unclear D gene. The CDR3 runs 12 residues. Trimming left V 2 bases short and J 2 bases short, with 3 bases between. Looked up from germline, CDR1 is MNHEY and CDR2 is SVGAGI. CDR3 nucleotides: TGTGCCAGCAGTTACGGGAACTATGGCTACACCTTC. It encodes CASSYGNYGYTF.

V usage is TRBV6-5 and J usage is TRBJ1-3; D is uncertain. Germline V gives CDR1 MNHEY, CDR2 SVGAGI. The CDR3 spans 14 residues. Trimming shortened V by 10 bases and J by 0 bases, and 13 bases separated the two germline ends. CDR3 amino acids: CATSLMSSGNTIYF. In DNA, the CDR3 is TGTGCCACGTCCCTCATGAGCTCTGGAAACACCATATATTTT.

The CDR3 coding sequence is TGTGCCACCAGTGACCGGACAGGGGAAATGGAGACCCAGTACTTC. Residues: CATSDRTGEMETQYF. The chain carries TRBV24-1 and TRBJ2-5, with 9 positions matching TRBD1. Germline V gene lookup returns CDR1 KGHDR and CDR2 SFDVKD. V shed 4 bases, J shed 5 bases, and the junction held 7 bases outside the gene matches. The length of the CDR3 is 15 residues.

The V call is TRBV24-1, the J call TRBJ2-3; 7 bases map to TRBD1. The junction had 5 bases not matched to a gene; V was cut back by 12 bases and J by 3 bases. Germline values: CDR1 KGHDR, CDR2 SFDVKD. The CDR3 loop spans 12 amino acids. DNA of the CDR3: TGTGCCGACCCAGGGGGAACAGATACGCAGTATTTT. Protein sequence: CADPGGTDTQYF.

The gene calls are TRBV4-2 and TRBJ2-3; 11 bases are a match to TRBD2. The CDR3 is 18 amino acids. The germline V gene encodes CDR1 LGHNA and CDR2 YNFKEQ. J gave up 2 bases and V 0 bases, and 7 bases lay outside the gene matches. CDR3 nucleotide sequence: TGTGCCAGCAGCCAAGAGACTAGCGGGGCTTCGTTCACAGATACGCAGTATTTT. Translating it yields CASSQETSGASFTDTQYF.

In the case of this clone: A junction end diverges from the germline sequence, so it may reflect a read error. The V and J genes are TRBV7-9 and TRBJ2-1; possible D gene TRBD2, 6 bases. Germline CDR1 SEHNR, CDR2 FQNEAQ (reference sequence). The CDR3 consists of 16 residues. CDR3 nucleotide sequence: TGTGCCAGCAGAGCCGGGTCGGGAGTCTCCGACAATGAGCAGTTCTTC. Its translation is CASRAGSGVSDNEQFF.

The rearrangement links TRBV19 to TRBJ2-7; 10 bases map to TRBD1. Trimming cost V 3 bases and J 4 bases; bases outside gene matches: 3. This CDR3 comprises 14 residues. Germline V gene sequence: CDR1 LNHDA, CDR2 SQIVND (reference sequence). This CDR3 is CASSMTGGGYEQYF. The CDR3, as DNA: TGTGCCAGTAGTATGACAGGGGGCGGGTACGAGCAGTACTTC.

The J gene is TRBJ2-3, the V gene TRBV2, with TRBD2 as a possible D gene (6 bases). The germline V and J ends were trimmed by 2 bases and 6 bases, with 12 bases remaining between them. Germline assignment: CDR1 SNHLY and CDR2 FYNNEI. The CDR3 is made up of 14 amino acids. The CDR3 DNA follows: TGTGCCAGCAGTGAATACCTAGCGATCGATACGCAGTATTTT. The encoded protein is CASSEYLAIDTQYF.

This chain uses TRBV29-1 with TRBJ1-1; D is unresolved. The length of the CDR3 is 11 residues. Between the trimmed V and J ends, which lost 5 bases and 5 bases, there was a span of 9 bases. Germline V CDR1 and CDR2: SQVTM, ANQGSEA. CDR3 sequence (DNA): TGCAGCGTTCCCCAAGGAACTGAAGCTTTCTTT. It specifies CSVPQGTEAFF.

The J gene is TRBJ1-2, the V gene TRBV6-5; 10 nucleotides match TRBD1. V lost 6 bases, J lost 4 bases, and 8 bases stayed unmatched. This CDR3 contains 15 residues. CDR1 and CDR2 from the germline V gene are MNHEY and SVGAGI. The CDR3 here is CASRIPGQGIYGYTF. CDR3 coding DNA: TGTGCCAGCAGAATCCCGGGACAGGGGATCTATGGCTACACCTTC.

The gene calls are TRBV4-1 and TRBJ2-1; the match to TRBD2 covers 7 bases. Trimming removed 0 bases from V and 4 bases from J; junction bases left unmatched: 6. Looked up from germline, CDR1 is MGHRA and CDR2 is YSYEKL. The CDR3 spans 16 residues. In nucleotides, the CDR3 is TGCGCCAGCAGCCAAGATAGTCTAGCGGAGTACAATGAGCAGTTCTTC. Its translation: CASSQDSLAEYNEQFF.

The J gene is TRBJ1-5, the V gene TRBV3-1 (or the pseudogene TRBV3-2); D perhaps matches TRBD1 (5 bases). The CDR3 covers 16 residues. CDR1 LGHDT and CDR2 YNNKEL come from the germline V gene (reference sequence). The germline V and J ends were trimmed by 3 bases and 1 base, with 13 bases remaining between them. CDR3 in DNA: TGTGCCAGCAGCCATGGGGGGGGGTTGAGCAATCAGCCCCAGCATTTT. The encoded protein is CASSHGGGLSNQPQHF.

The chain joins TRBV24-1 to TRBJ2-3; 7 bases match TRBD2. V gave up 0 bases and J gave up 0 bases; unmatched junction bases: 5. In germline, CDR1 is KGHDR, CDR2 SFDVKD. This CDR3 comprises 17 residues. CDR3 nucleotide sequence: TGTGCCACCAGTGATTTGGGGACTACCATTAGCACAGATACGCAGTATTTT. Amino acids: CATSDLGTTISTDTQYF.

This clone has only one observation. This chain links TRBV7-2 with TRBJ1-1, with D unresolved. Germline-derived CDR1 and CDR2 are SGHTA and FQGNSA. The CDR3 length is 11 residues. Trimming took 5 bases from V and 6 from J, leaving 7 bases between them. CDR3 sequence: CASSPRAEAFF. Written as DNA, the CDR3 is TGTGCCAGCAGCCCACGGGCTGAAGCTTTCTTT.